This T cell receptor (beta chain) originates from a study of Ad26.COV2.S vaccination and SARS-CoV-2 variants (dated by TCRdb to about 2021). Regarding the complete study: Donors in the vaccine arm were drawn from COV1001, a multicentre, randomized, double-blind, placebo-controlled phase I-IIa trial testing Ad26.COV2.S in healthy adults. Blinding of investigators to trial group allocation was maintained during experiments and outcome assessment. Sequencing of the TCRbeta repertoire served to evaluate the specificity and breadth of SARS-CoV-2-reactive T cell receptors following Ad26.COV2.S vaccination. The TCR-sequenced set comprised about 32 samples: about 19 Ad26.COV2.S vaccine recipients, 5 placebo recipients and 8 SARS-CoV-2 convalescent individuals. Participants in the trial were split at random into five groups of five each, receiving low-dose or high-dose Ad26.COV2.S once or twice, or else placebo on both occasions. Ad26.COV2.S was administered intramuscularly at a dose of 5x10^10 or 1x10^11 viral particles, either as one shot or as two shots given 56 days apart.

The immunoSEQ Assay was the method used to sequence TCRbeta CDR3 regions. After extraction, genomic DNA underwent amplification by bias-controlled multiplex PCR, followed by high-throughput sequencing. Per the source publication's procedure: To quantify the absolute abundance of every unique TCRbeta CDR3 region, sequences were collapsed and filtered. T cell fraction was estimated by normalization of TCRbeta template counts to usable DNA, with usable DNA being measured through amplification of reference genes present in all nucleated cells. Repertoire TCRs were annotated as SARS-CoV-2-specific by exact matching of V gene, CDR3 amino acid sequence and J gene to a known reactive TCR set. The reference SARS-CoV-2 TCR set was derived from MIRA and filtered for enrichment in COVID-19-positive ImmuneCODE repertoires, a step that removed public or cross-reactive TCRs. Based on the MIRA antigens, annotated TCRs were further analysed at the level of specific ORF or position within ORF. Breadth was defined as the number of annotated unique rearrangements divided by the total number of unique productive rearrangements, and depth was defined as the summed frequency of the annotated unique rearrangements. Two-sided Wilcoxon rank-sum tests were applied when comparing TCR breadth between groups. In its TCRdb copy, this immuneACCESS table keeps in-frame sequences only and misses some clones. Where compared with another copy, unresolved V genes explain less than half of these, and the others have no known cause. V, J and clone size are taken as reported in that table, and D and trimming were inferred from the DNA itself. The sample yields some 390,000 clones; about 91% were counted once. The top ten hold 1.9% of the sample.

Including the terminal cysteine and phenylalanine, the CDR3 comprises 16 residues. CDR3 DNA only is kept here, 48 bases in frame from base 1. The junction shows trimming of 4 bases on V and 2 bases on J, and the gene matches do not reach 9 bases of it. In the germline V gene, CDR1 corresponds to MDHEN and CDR2 to SYDVKM. As for this clone: The clone's antigen remains unknown. No qualities accompany the bases; no much larger clone lies one base away.

Study-level results and caveats: After vaccination, substantial breadth of spike-specific CD8+ and CD4+ T cell responses was reported. Vaccine and placebo recipients had comparable non-spike TCR breadth, which fits with the vaccine containing only spike. Spike-specific TCR breadth was higher in Ad26.COV2.S recipients than in placebo recipients (P = 0.0014). According to the authors, total T cell responses may have been underestimated by the TCR breadth and depth analyses. The study was not powered for comparison of responses between vaccine doses or regimens.

The treatment or condition label, as the study defines it: 15 to 20 received Ad26.COV2.S at low or high dose, single or two shots; roughly five received placebo; per-sample allocation not given. Repertoires of vaccine and placebo recipients were sequenced from samples collected on day 63 after the first injection. Between 29 July and 7 August 2020, Cohort 1b enrolled fewer than 30 adults aged 18-55 years at one site in Boston, USA. As a vaccine, Ad26.COV2.S was a replication-incompetent adenovirus type 26 vector that expressed a prefusion-stabilized SARS-CoV-2 spike protein derived from the original Wuhan strain.

The receptor was derived from a person aged 18 to 65 who received the Ad26.COV2.S COVID-19 vaccine or a placebo. The sequence links TRBV28 to TRBJ2-5, with TRBD2 identical over 8 junction bases. The source material was peripheral blood, sampled in a trial of Ad26.COV2.S vaccine versus placebo. The CDR3 amino acid sequence is: CASSSHPGGAQETQYF. Here is the DNA: TGTGCCAGCAGTTCCCACCCGGGGGGGGCTCAAGAGACCCAGTACTTC.